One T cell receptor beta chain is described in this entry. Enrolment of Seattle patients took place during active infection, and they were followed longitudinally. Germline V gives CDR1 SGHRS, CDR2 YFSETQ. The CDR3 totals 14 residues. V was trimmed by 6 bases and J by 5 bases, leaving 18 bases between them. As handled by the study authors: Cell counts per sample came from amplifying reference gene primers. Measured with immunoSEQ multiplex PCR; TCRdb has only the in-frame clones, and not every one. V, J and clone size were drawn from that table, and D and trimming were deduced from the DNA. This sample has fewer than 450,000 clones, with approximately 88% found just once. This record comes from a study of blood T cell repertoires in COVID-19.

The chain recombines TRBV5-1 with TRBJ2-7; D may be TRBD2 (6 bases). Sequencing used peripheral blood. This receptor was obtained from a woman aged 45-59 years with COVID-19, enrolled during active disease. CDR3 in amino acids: CASNMGGGENEQYF. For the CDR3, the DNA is TGCGCCAGCAATATGGGAGGAGGGGAAAACGAGCAGTACTTC.